This is a list of T cell receptor beta chains from one sample in a study of blood T cell repertoires in COVID-19. Sequenced by immunoSEQ multiplex PCR; TCRdb stores in-frame clones only, minus some. The table includes about 140,000 clones, 84% detected once. The sequenced sample was peripheral blood. The receptors were sampled from a man in his thirties or forties with COVID-19, enrolled during active disease. The CDR3 runs from the conserved cysteine through the conserved F or W. Each record gives: CDR3 protein, CDR3 DNA, clone size, D gene, J gene, V gene. D genes are given only for firm matches. For some rows the clone size is stated as once, few or many, or as a class when expanded; others skip it.

CASSEEAPRGYTF | TGCGCCAGCAGTGAGGAGGCTCCCCGGGGCTACACCTTC | . | . | TRBJ1-2 | TRBV10-2
CAISDDILFLTEAFF | TGTGCCATCAGCGACGACATCCTTTTTCTTACTGAAGCTTTCTTT | . | . | TRBJ1-1 | TRBV10-3
CASSLLPYEQYF | TGTGCCAGCAGCCTACTGCCCTACGAGCAGTACTTC | . | . | TRBJ2-7 | TRBV6-2/TRBV6-3
CASFPGQGGEQYF | TGTGCCAGCTTCCCGGGACAGGGAGGCGAGCAGTACTTC | . | TRBD1 | TRBJ2-7 | TRBV7-8
CASMGAGSEAFF | TGTGCCAGCATGGGAGCAGGATCAGAGGCTTTCTTT | . | . | TRBJ1-1 | TRBV27
CASSSQGAGNEKLFF | TGTGCCAGCAGCTCCCAGGGGGCGGGTAATGAAAAACTGTTTTTT | . | TRBD1 | TRBJ1-4 | TRBV7-2
CASSFKGGEGETQYF | TGTGCCAGCAGCTTTAAAGGGGGCGAGGGCGAGACCCAGTACTTC | . | TRBD1 | TRBJ2-5 | TRBV11-2
CASSPGFKGMYTEAFF | TGTGCCAGCAGCCCCGGTTTTAAGGGGATGTACACTGAAGCTTTCTTT | . | . | TRBJ1-1 | TRBV4-2
CATSRDLVSSQPQHF | TGTGCCACCAGCAGAGATTTAGTGAGTAGTCAGCCCCAGCATTTT | . | . | TRBJ1-5 | TRBV15
CASSFGDSLRGETQYF | TGCGCCAGCAGCTTTGGAGACAGCCTCCGGGGGGAGACCCAGTACTTC | once | . | TRBJ2-5 | TRBV5-1
CASSLSVNQPQHF | TGTGCCAGCAGCCTTAGTGTCAATCAGCCCCAGCATTTT | . | . | TRBJ1-5 | TRBV5-6
CSVRGASVTGELFF | TGCAGCGTTCGGGGGGCTTCGGTCACCGGGGAGCTGTTTTTT | . | . | TRBJ2-2 | TRBV29-1
CASSPSGETQYF | TGTGCCAGCTCACCGTCGGGAGAGACCCAGTACTTC | few | . | TRBJ2-5 | TRBV18
CASSASSSGSATYEQYF | TGCGCCAGCAGCGCATCGAGTAGCGGGAGTGCGACCTACGAGCAGTACTTC | once | TRBD2 | TRBJ2-7 | TRBV5-1
CAISVSGTVAQDTQYF | TGTGCCATCAGTGTCTCCGGGACAGTCGCACAAGATACGCAGTATTTT | . | TRBD1 | TRBJ2-3 | TRBV10-3
CASRPLGLAGYEQYF | TGTGCCAGCAGGCCCCTCGGACTAGCGGGATACGAGCAGTACTTC | . | TRBD2 | TRBJ2-7 | TRBV28
CASSSFPEAFF | TGTGCCAGCAGTAGTTTTCCGGAGGCTTTCTTT | . | . | TRBJ1-1 | TRBV28
CASSPSEAGRRGQYF | TGTGCCAGCTCACCATCCGAGGCGGGCCGCCGTGGGCAGTACTTC | . | . | TRBJ2-7 | TRBV18
CASSLGRSYEQYF | TGTGCCAGCAGTTTAGGCAGATCCTACGAGCAGTACTTC | once | . | TRBJ2-7 | TRBV12-3/TRBV12-4
CASSPVGQGQETQYF | TGTGCCAGCAGCCCGGTCGGACAGGGCCAAGAGACCCAGTACTTC | . | TRBD1 | TRBJ2-5 | TRBV5-6
CAWSLLRGSEQYF | TGTGCCTGGAGTCTACTAAGGGGGTCCGAGCAGTACTTC | once | . | TRBJ2-7 | TRBV30
CASTYGGADTQYF | TGTGCCAGCACCTATGGGGGGGCAGATACGCAGTATTTT | . | TRBD2 | TRBJ2-3 | TRBV7-9
CASSLPFGRGLREQYF | TGTGCCAGCAGCTTACCTTTCGGCAGGGGGCTGAGAGAGCAGTACTTC | once | TRBD1 | TRBJ2-7 | TRBV11-2
CASSFRGNSNQPQHF | TGTGCCAGCAGCTTTCGGGGTAACAGCAATCAGCCCCAGCATTTT | . | . | TRBJ1-5 | TRBV11-2